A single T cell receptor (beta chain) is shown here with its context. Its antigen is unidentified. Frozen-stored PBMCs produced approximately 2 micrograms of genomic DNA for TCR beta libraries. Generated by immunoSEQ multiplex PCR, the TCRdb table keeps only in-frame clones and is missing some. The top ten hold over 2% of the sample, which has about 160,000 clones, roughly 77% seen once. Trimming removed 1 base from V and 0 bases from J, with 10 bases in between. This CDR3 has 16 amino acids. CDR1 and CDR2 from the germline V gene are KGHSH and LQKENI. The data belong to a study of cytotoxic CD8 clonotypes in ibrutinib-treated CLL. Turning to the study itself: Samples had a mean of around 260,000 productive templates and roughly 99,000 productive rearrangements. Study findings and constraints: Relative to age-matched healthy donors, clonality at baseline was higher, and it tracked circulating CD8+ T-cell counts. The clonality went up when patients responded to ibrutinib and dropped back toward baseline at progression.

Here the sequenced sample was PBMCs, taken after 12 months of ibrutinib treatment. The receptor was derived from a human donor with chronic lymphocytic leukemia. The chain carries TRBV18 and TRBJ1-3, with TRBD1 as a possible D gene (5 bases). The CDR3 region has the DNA TGTGCCAGCTCACCACGGGACGGAAGCTCTGGAAACACCATATATTTT. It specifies CASSPRDGSSGNTIYF. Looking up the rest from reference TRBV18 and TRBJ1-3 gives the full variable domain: NAGVMQNPRHLVRRRGQEARLRCSPMKGHSHVYWYRQLPEEGLKFMVYLQKENIIDESGMPKERFSAEFPKEGPSILRIQQVVRGDSAAYFCASSPRDGSSGNTIYFGEGSWLTVV.